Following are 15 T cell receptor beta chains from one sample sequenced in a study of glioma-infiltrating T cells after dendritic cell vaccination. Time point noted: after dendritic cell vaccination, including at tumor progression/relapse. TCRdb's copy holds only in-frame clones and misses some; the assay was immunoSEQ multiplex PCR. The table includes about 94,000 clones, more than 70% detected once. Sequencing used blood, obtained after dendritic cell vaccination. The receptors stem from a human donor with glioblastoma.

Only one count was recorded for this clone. Here the CDR3 DNA reads TGTGCCAGCAGTTTATCGGCGGGGGTGGACAATGAGCAGTTCTTC. It specifies CASSLSAGVDNEQFF. This chain connects TRBV27 to TRBJ2-1; 7 positions agree with TRBD2. Germline V gives CDR1 MNHEY, CDR2 SMNVEV (reference sequence). The CDR3 runs 15 residues. V trimming: 0 bases; J trimming: 5 bases; junction bases outside the gene matches: 4.

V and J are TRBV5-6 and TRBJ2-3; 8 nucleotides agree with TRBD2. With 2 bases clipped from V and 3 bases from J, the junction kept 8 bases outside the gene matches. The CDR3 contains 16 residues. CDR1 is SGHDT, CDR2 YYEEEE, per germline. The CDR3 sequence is CASSFWTGGLTDTQYF. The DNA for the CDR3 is TGTGCCAGCAGCTTTTGGACGGGGGGGCTGACAGATACGCAGTATTTT.

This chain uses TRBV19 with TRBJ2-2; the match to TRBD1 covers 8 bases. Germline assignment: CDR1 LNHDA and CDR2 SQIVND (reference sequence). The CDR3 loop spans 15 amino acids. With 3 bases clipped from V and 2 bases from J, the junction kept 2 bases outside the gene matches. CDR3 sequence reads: CASSIQGANTGELFF. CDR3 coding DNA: TGTGCCAGTAGTATCCAGGGGGCTAACACCGGGGAGCTGTTTTTT.

The CDR3 DNA is TGTGCCAGCAGCTTAGAACAGGGCTACGAGCAGTACTTC. The encoded protein is CASSLEQGYEQYF. The chain joins TRBV7-8 to TRBJ2-7, with D maybe TRBD1 (6 bases). The V gene lost 1 base and the J gene lost 3 bases, with 7 bases spanning the gap. The CDR3 is 13 amino acids. Germline V gene lookup returns CDR1 SGHVS and CDR2 FQNEAQ.

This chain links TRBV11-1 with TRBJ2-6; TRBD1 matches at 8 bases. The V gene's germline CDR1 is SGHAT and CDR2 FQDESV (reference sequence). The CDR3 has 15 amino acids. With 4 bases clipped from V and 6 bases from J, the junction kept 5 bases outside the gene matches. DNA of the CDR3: TGTGCCAGCAGCTCCACAGGGGGTAAGGCCAACGTCCTGACTTTC. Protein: CASSSTGGKANVLTF.

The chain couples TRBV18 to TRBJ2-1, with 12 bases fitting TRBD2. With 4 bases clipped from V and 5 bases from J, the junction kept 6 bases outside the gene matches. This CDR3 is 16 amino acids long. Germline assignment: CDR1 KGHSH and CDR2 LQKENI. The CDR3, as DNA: TGTGCCAGCTCACTCCCTACTAGCGGGGGGAACAATGAGCAGTTCTTC. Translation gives CASSLPTSGGNNEQFF.

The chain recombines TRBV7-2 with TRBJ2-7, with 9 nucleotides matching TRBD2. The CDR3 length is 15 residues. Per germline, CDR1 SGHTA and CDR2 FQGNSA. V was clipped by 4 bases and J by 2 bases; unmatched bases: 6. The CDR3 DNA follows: TGTGCCAGCAGCTCCTATAGCGGGGGAACCTACGAGCAGTACTTC. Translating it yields CASSSYSGGTYEQYF.

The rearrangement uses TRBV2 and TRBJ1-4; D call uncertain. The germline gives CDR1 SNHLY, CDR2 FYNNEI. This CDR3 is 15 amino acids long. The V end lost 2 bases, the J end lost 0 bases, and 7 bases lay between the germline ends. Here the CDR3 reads CASSEIPSTNEKLFF. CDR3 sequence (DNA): TGTGCCAGCAGTGAAATTCCTTCAACTAATGAAAAACTGTTTTTT.

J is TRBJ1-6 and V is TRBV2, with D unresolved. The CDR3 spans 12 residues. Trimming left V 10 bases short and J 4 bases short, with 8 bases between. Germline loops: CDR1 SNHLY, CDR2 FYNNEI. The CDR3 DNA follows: TGTGCCATCGAGGGATATAATTCACCCCTCCACTTT. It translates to CAIEGYNSPLHF.

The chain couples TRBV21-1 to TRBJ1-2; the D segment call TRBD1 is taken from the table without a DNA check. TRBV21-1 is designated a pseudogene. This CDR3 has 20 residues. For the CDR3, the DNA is TGTGCCAGCAGCATTGCCACCAGGCCGCTGACCGGGACAGGGGGCAGGGGCTACACCTTC. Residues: CASSIATRPLTGTGGRGYTF.

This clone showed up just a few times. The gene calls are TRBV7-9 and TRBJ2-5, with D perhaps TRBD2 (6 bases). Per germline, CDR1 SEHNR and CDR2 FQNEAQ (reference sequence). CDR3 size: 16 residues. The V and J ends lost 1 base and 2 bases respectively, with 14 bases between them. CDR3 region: CASSLESGGGQETQYF. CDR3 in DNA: TGTGCCAGCAGCTTAGAAAGCGGTGGGGGGCAAGAGACCCAGTACTTC.

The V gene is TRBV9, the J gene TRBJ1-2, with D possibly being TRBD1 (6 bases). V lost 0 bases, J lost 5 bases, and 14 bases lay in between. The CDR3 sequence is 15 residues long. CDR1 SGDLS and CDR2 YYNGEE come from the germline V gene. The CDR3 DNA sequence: TGTGCCAGCAGCGTAGTGGGGGCAGGTGTGTATGGCTACACCTTC. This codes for CASSVVGAGVYGYTF.

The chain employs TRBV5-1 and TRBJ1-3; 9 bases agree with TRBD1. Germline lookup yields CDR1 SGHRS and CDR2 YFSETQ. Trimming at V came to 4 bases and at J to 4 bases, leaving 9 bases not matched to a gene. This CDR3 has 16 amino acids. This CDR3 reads CASSQQPGQGGNTIYF. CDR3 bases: TGCGCCAGCAGCCAGCAACCGGGACAGGGCGGAAACACCATATATTTT.

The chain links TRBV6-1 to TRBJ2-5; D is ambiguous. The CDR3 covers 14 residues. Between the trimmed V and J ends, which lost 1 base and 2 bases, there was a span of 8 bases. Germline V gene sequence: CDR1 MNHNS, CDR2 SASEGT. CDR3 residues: CASSEGYRQETQYF. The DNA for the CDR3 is TGTGCCAGCAGTGAAGGGTACAGACAAGAGACCCAGTACTTC.

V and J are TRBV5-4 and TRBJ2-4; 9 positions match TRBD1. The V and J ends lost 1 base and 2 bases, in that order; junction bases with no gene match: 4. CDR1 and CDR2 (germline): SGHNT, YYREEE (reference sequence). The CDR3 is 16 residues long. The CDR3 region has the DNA TGTGCCAGCAGCTTGACAGGGGGCAGGACCAAAAACATTCAGTACTTC. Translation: CASSLTGGRTKNIQYF.